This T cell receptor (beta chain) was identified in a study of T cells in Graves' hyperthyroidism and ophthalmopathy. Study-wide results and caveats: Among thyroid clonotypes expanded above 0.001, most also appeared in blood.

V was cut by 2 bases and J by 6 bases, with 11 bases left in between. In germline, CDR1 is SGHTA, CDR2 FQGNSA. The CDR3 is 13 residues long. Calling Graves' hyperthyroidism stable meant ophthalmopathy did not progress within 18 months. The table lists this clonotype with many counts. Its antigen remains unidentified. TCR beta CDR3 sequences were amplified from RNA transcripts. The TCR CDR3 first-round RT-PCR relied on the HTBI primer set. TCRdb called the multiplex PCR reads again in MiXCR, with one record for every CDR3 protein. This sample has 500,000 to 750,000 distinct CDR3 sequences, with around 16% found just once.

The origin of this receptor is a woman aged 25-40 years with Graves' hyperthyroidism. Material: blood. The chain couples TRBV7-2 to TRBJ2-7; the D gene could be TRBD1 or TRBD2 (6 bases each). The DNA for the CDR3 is TGTGCCAGCAGCTTACGGGGGCTGGGCGAGCAGTACTTC. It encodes CASSLRGLGEQYF.